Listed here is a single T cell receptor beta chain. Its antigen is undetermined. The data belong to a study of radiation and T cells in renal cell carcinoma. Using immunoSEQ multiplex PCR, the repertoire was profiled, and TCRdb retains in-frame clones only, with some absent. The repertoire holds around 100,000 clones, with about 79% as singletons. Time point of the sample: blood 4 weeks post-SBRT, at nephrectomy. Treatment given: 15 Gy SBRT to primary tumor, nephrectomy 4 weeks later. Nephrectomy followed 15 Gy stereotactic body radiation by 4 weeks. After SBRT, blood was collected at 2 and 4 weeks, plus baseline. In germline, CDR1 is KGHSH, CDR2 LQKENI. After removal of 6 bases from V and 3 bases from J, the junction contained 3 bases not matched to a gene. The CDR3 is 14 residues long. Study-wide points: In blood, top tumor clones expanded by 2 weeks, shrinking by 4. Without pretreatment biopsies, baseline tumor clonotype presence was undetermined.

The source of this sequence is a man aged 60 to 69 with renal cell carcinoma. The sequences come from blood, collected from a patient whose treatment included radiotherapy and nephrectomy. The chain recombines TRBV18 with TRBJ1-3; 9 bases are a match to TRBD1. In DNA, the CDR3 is TGTGCCAGCTCTCGGACAGGGGTTGGAAACACCATATATTTT. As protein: CASSRTGVGNTIYF.